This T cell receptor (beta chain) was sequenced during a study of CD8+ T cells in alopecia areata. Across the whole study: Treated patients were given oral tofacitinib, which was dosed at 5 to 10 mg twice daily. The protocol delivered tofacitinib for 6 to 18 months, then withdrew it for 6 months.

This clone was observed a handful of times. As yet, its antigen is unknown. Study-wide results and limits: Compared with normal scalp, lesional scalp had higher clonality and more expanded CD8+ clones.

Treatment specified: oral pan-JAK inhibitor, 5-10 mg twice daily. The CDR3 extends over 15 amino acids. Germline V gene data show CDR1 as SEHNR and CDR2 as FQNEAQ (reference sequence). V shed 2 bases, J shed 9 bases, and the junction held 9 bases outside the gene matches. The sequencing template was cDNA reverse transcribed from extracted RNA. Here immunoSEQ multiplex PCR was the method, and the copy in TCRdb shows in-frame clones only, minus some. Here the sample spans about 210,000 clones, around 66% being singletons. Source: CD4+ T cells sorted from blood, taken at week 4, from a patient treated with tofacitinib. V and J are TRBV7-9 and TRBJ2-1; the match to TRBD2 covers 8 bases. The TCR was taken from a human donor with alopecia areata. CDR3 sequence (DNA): TGTGCCAGCAGCTTACCGGGACTAGGATTGGGTGAGCAGTTCTTC. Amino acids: CASSLPGLGLGEQFF.